The clone carrying this TCR beta chain was seen only once. This sample was included in a study of T cell changes during pregnancy in multiple sclerosis. There are 16 residues in the CDR3. The ends lost 2 bases at V and 7 bases at J; junction bases unmatched: 10. Germline lookup yields CDR1 MNHNS and CDR2 SASEGT. Clones were read by immunoSEQ multiplex PCR, and TCRdb kept only the in-frame ones, dropping some. The sample carries about 87,000 clones, around 93% recorded once. J is TRBJ2-2 and V is TRBV6-1, with 7 bases aligning to TRBD2. This TCR derives from a female donor in good health, enrolled as a control in a pregnancy study. The source was peripheral blood, collected in the third trimester of pregnancy. The CDR3 loop is CASSEQSSGNGGELFF. Here the CDR3 DNA reads TGTGCCAGCAGTGAACAGTCTAGCGGCAACGGCGGGGAGCTGTTTTTT.